The 20 T cell receptor beta chains below come from one sample, sequenced in a study of blood T cells in healthy people across ages. Through a sample-barcoded 5' primer and a J-beta primer mix, a second PCR was run for roughly 6 to 12 cycles. MiXCR was run by TCRdb on the 5' RACE reads, yielding one entry per CDR3 protein. The sample holds roughly 680,000 distinct CDR3 sequences; 20% to 25% are singletons and the top ten take 3% to 4.5%. The sequencing input was blood. All receptors come from a man in his 70s in good health.

Turning to this clonotype: Relative to the germline gene, one junction end is altered; a read error may explain this. This chain uses TRBV7-9 with TRBJ1-4; a weak D match, TRBD1 (6 bases). CDR3 size: 13 residues. Germline CDR1 is SEHNR and CDR2 is FQNEAQ (reference sequence). The CDR3, as DNA: TGTGCCAGCTGCCTAGAACAGGGCGGAAAACTGCTTTTT. Translation: CASCLEQGGKLLF. Using reference TRBV7-9 and TRBJ1-4 for the parts outside the CDR3, the full variable domain is DTGVSQNPRHKITKRGQNVTFRCDPISEHNRLYWYRQTLGQGPEFLTYFQNEAQLEKSRLLSDRFSAERPKGSFSTLEIQRTEQGDSAMYLCASCLEQGGKLLFGSGTQLSVL.

This clonotype was seen a handful of times. The rearrangement joins TRBV7-9 to TRBJ2-5; 7 nucleotides agree with TRBD1. V dropped 5 bases and J dropped 2; count of bases not matched to a gene: 8. Germline loops: CDR1 SEHNR, CDR2 FQNEAQ (reference sequence). The CDR3 consists of 15 residues. CDR3 sequence: CASSPFTGAQETQYF. CDR3 coding DNA: TGTGCCAGCAGCCCATTCACAGGGGCACAAGAGACCCAGTACTTC. The variable domain in full, completed from reference TRBV7-9 and TRBJ2-5, reads DTGVSQNPRHKITKRGQNVTFRCDPISEHNRLYWYRQTLGQGPEFLTYFQNEAQLEKSRLLSDRFSAERPKGSFSTLEIQRTEQGDSAMYLCASSPFTGAQETQYFGPGTRLLVL.

This clonotype was counted only a few times. This CDR3 is missing its conserved last phenylalanine or tryptophan, likely due to a read error. The rearrangement uses TRBV3-1 and TRBJ2-1, with TRBD2 matching over 10 bases. CDR3 length equals 17 residues. Germline assignment: CDR1 LGHDT and CDR2 YNNKEL (reference sequence). V shed 4 bases and J 0 bases; nucleotides not matched to a gene: 6. CDR3 nucleotide sequence: TGTGCCAGCAGCCGAGTTCTAGCGGGGGTCTCCTACAATGAGCAGTTCTCC. It encodes CASSRVLAGVSYNEQFS.

This clonotype was seen only a few times. V gene TRBV5-1 combines with J gene TRBJ2-7; the match to TRBD1 covers 11 bases. The CDR3 is 14 amino acids. Germline V gene lookup returns CDR1 SGHRS and CDR2 YFSETQ. Trimming cost V 4 bases and J 6 bases; bases outside gene matches: 6. CDR3 DNA sequence: TGCGCCAGCAGCAGCCGGGACAGGGGGAGCGAGCAGTACTTC. It yields the protein CASSSRDRGSEQYF.

This clonotype was seen more than once but under ten times. The chain is built from TRBV3-1 and TRBJ1-4; no definite D call. Germline CDR1 LGHDT, CDR2 YNNKEL (reference sequence). This CDR3 is 14 amino acids long. The V gene lost 4 bases and the J gene lost 0 bases, with 6 bases spanning the gap. CDR3 bases: TGTGCCAGCAGCCCCCGGTCAACTAATGAAAAACTGTTTTTT. This translates into CASSPRSTNEKLFF.

The sample holds a few counts of this clonotype. The chain employs TRBV6-2 or TRBV6-3 and TRBJ2-5; D gene ambiguous. Germline V gives CDR1 MNHEY, CDR2 SVGEGT. The CDR3 contains 12 residues. V shed 7 bases and J shed 5 bases, with 11 bases lying between them. Written as DNA, the CDR3 is TGTGCCAGCATGTCCCAAGCGGAGACCCAGTACTTC. This codes for CASMSQAETQYF.

With respect to this clonotype: The CDR3 does not end in the conserved phenylalanine or tryptophan, so this is likely a read error. J is TRBJ2-7 and V is TRBV5-1, with TRBD2 as a possible D gene (6 bases). The CDR3 is 19 residues long. V lost 1 base to trimming and J lost 0 bases, with 23 bases between them. From germline, CDR1 is SGHRS and CDR2 YFSETQ. The CDR3 sequence: CASSLFIGRSSDSSYEQYS. The CDR3 DNA sequence: TGCGCCAGCAGCTTGTTCATAGGGAGGTCTAGCGACAGCTCCTACGAGCAGTACTCC.

The V gene is TRBV6-4, the J gene TRBJ2-3; 10 bases map to TRBD2. The CDR3 length is 14 residues. V was pared by 2 bases and J by 6 bases, with 2 bases of the junction left unmatched. Germline V gene sequence: CDR1 MRHNA, CDR2 SNTAGT. The CDR3 loop is CASSDGLAADTQYF. The CDR3 nucleotides read TGTGCCAGCAGTGACGGACTAGCGGCGGATACGCAGTATTTT.

This clonotype was seen only a few times. One end of the junction does not line up with germline, which may come from a read error. This chain links TRBV5-4 with TRBJ2-7; D uncertain. Germline V gene lookup returns CDR1 SGHNT and CDR2 YYREEE (reference sequence). This CDR3 contains 13 residues. CDR3 region: CASSLTTNYEQYF. CDR3 bases: TGTGCCAGCAGCTTGACAACAAACTACGAGCAGTACTTT.

The genes are TRBV28 and TRBJ2-2; possibly TRBD1 for D (6 bases). The CDR3 extends over 16 amino acids. Trimming shortened V by 1 base and J by 7 bases, and 16 bases separated the two germline ends. CDR1 and CDR2 from the germline V gene are MDHEN and SYDVKM. The CDR3 loop reads CASSLSRDTSFGELFF. The CDR3 region has the DNA TGTGCCAGCAGTTTATCCCGGGACACTTCCTTCGGGGAGCTGTTTTTT.

This clonotype was detected many times. The chain employs TRBV9 and TRBJ2-2; 11 bases match TRBD1. Germline V CDR1 and CDR2: SGDLS, YYNGEE. With V trimmed by 4 bases and J by 6 bases, 14 bases remained unmatched. The CDR3 covers 18 residues. The CDR3, as DNA: TGTGCCAGCAGCCCTCGGGACAGGGGGGGCCCCTATGCCGGGGAGCTGTTTTTT. It translates to CASSPRDRGGPYAGELFF.

This clonotype was seen repeatedly, ten times or more. An end of the junction does not agree with germline; a read error may underlie this. The gene calls are TRBV7-7 and TRBJ2-5, with 8 bases matching TRBD1. CDR1 and CDR2 (germline): SSHAT, FNYEAQ (reference sequence). The CDR3 is made up of 17 amino acids. This CDR3 is CASSLGELTGAVETQYF. CDR3 nucleotides: TGTGCTAGCAGCTTAGGGGAACTGACAGGGGCGGTTGAGACCCAGTACTTC.

There are a few counts of this clonotype. The V call is TRBV12-3 or TRBV12-4, the J call TRBJ2-2, with D unresolved. The CDR3 totals 16 residues. V shed 3 bases and J shed 2 bases, with 13 bases lying between them. CDR3 amino acids: CASSFRGRSNTGELFF. CDR3 bases: TGTGCCAGCAGTTTTCGAGGACGGTCCAACACCGGGGAGCTGTTTTTT.

The rearrangement joins TRBV2 to TRBJ2-3; D is perhaps TRBD1 (6 bases). The CDR3 loop spans 12 amino acids. Germline values: CDR1 SNHLY, CDR2 FYNNEI. Between the trimmed V and J ends, which lost 8 bases and 5 bases, there was a span of 11 bases. The CDR3 reads CASHREVDTQYF. CDR3 nucleotide sequence: TGTGCCAGCCACAGGGAAGTAGATACGCAGTATTTT.

This clonotype was counted many times. This chain uses TRBV12-3 or TRBV12-4 with TRBJ2-1; 13 nucleotides align to TRBD2. This CDR3 contains 15 residues. J was trimmed by 9 bases and V by 6 bases; bases with no gene match: 8. In DNA, the CDR3 is TGTGCCAGCAGGTCTACTAGCGGGAGGGCCCTTGAGCAGTTCTTC. Protein product: CASRSTSGRALEQFF.

This clonotype was recorded a few times. The chain is built from TRBV27 and TRBJ2-5, with D possibly being TRBD1 (6 bases). Looked up from germline, CDR1 is MNHEY and CDR2 is SMNVEV (reference sequence). The CDR3 covers 14 residues. V gave up 6 bases and J gave up 3 bases, with 14 bases separating them. For the CDR3, the DNA is TGTGCCAGCAGAGACCTTCGGACAGAAGAGACCCAGTACTTC. Translation gives CASRDLRTEETQYF.

The sample holds a few counts of this clonotype. The chain has TRBV5-1 and TRBJ1-5; D is ambiguous. This CDR3 is 13 amino acids long. Germline values: CDR1 SGHRS, CDR2 YFSETQ. Deletions cut 5 bases from V and 7 bases from J, with 13 bases between. The CDR3 spells CASSEGPGQPQHF. In DNA, the CDR3 is TGCGCCAGCAGTGAGGGCCCTGGGCAGCCCCAGCATTTT.

The chain employs TRBV7-2 and TRBJ2-1; 10 bases map to TRBD2. The CDR3 contains 17 residues. Trimming took 1 base from V and 7 from J; bases not matched to a gene: 10. CDR1 and CDR2 (germline): SGHTA, FQGNSA. CDR3 sequence reads: CASSLVYLAGVRNEQFF. The CDR3 coding sequence is TGTGCCAGCAGCTTAGTATACCTAGCGGGAGTTAGGAATGAGCAGTTCTTC.

The rearrangement joins TRBV16 to TRBJ2-5; D is possibly TRBD1 or TRBD2 (6 bases each). The J call may not be correct, given that the DNA end is closer to TRBJ2-1. The CDR3 has 14 residues. The V gene's germline CDR1 is KGHSY and CDR2 FQNENV. The CDR3 DNA reads as TGTGCCAGCAGCCATTACAGGGAGGTGAATGAGCAGTTCTTC. Translation: CASSHYREVNEQFF.

This rearrangement joins TRBV5-1 to TRBJ2-5; 8 bases align to TRBD1. The CDR3 is 14 residues long. V shed 4 bases and J 4 bases; nucleotides not matched to a gene: 6. Germline CDR1 and CDR2: SGHRS and YFSETQ. The DNA for the CDR3 is TGCGCCAGCAGCGAACTGGACAGGGCAGAGACCCAGTACTTC. Its protein is CASSELDRAETQYF.